These 10 T cell receptor beta chains originate from one sample sequenced in a study of sequential checkpoint blockade in melanoma. Libraries were prepared by immunoSEQ multiplex PCR; TCRdb keeps only in-frame clonotypes and omits some of them. The table has some 4,100 clones, roughly 21% seen once. The treatment here: randomized to nivolumab then ipilimumab (arm A) or the reverse (arm B). The specimen comprised tumor tissue (inferred from file names), sampled from a patient given nivolumab and ipilimumab in sequence. These receptors came from a human donor with melanoma.

The V and J genes are TRBV11-3 and TRBJ2-3; no reliable D call. Germline V CDR1 and CDR2: SGHNT, YENEEA. V was trimmed by 4 bases and J by 0 bases, leaving 11 bases between them. The CDR3 length is 15 residues. In DNA form, the CDR3 reads TGTGCCAGCAGCTACTTCGACCCTAGCACAGATACGCAGTATTTT. It translates to CASSYFDPSTDTQYF.

The chain joins TRBV19 to TRBJ1-2; perhaps TRBD1 as D (6 bases). The CDR3 spans 14 residues. Trimming left V 7 bases short and J 3 bases short, with 15 bases between. Germline CDR1 is LNHDA and CDR2 is SQIVND (reference sequence). In DNA form, the CDR3 reads TGTGCCAGTACCAAGGGGGGCGCGGACTATGGCTACACCTTC. Translating gives CASTKGGADYGYTF.

This clone was seen many times. V gene TRBV11-3 combines with J gene TRBJ1-1, with D uncertain. CDR3 size: 15 residues. The germline CDR1 and CDR2 sequences are SGHNT and YENEEA. Trimming cost V 3 bases and J 0 bases, with 11 bases left between them. CDR3 loop: CASSLEQSMNTEAFF. DNA of the CDR3: TGTGCCAGCAGCTTGGAGCAGAGCATGAACACTGAAGCTTTCTTT.

This chain links TRBV16 with TRBJ1-3; D unclear. The CDR3 loop spans 10 amino acids. V was shortened by 6 bases and J by 4 bases, with 1 base between the two germline ends. Germline lookup yields CDR1 KGHSY and CDR2 FQNENV. In nucleotides, the CDR3 is TGTGCCAGCAGAGGAAACACCATATATTTT. Translated, it gives CASRGNTIYF.

The chain combines TRBV23-1 with TRBJ2-7; possibly TRBD2 for D (5 bases). TRBV23-1 is reported as an ORF; its role is uncertain. The V gene lost 7 bases and the J gene lost 2 bases, with 12 bases spanning the gap. The CDR3 has 13 residues. For the CDR3, the DNA is TGCGCCAGCACGGTCGAGGGAACCTACGAGCAGTACTTC. It specifies CASTVEGTYEQYF.

This clone has more than one count but fewer than ten. The gene calls are TRBV6-8 and TRBJ1-5; 10 bases map to TRBD1. The CDR3 contains 16 residues. Per the germline V gene, CDR1 is MNHGY and CDR2 is SAAAGT. Unmatched junction bases numbered 13, after V lost 5 bases and J lost 9 bases. The CDR3 reads CASSAPTGGPGGPQHF. The CDR3 nucleotides are TGTGCCAGCAGTGCCCCGACAGGGGGCCCCGGGGGGCCCCAGCATTTT.

This clone was observed a few times. The V gene is TRBV14, the J gene TRBJ2-5; D call uncertain. This CDR3 contains 16 residues. In germline, CDR1 is SGHDN, CDR2 FVKESK. V lost 2 bases and J 1 base, leaving 14 bases between the germline ends. The CDR3 sequence is CASSQRLPWGQETQYF. CDR3 bases: TGTGCCAGCAGCCAACGACTCCCTTGGGGCCAAGAGACCCAGTACTTC.

A few counts support this clone. V and J are TRBV6-8 and TRBJ1-1; D gene uncertain. The germline V gene has CDR1 MNHGY and CDR2 SAAAGT. The CDR3 runs to 14 residues. V was shortened by 7 bases and J by 0 bases, with 12 bases between the two germline ends. CDR3 coding DNA: TGTGCCAGCAAACTTGGGCGGATGAACACTGAAGCTTTCTTT. It encodes CASKLGRMNTEAFF.

This clone was seen only a few times. The chain uses TRBV9 and TRBJ1-1; 11 bases align to TRBD1. The trim removed 3 bases at V and 4 bases at J, leaving 8 bases unmatched. This CDR3 contains 16 residues. Germline V lookup: CDR1 SGDLS, CDR2 YYNGEE. CDR3 sequence reads: CASSEQGQGGVTEAFF. Written as DNA, the CDR3 is TGTGCCAGCAGCGAACAGGGACAGGGGGGCGTCACTGAAGCTTTCTTT.

This clone was recorded a few times. The CDR3 here is CASNSRLSAGELFF. Written as DNA, the CDR3 is TGTGCCAGCAACTCCCGGCTTAGCGCCGGGGAGCTGTTTTTT. The gene calls are TRBV12-5 and TRBJ2-2, with D perhaps matching TRBD2 (5 bases). The germline V gene has CDR1 LGHNT and CDR2 FRNRAP. This CDR3 is built from 14 residues. Combining the CDR3 with reference TRBV12-5 and TRBJ2-2 gives the whole variable domain DARVTQTPRHKVTEMGQEVTMRCQPILGHNTVFWYRQTMMQGLELLAYFRNRAPLDDSGMPKDRFSAEMPDATLATLKIQPSEPRDSAVYFCASNSRLSAGELFFGEGSRLTVL.